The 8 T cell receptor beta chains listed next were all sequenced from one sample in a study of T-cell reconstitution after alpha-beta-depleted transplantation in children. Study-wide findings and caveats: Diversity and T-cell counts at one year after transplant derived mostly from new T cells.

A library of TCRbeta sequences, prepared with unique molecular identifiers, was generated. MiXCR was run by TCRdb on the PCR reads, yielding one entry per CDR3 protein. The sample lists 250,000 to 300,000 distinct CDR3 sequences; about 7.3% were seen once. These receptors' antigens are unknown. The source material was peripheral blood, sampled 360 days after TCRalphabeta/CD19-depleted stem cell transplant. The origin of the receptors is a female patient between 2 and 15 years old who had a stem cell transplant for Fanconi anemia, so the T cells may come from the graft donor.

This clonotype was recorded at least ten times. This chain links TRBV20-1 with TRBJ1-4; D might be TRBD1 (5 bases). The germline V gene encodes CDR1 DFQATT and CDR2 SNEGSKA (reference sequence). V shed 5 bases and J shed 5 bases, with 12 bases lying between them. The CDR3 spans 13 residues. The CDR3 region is CSAQGRTNEKLFF. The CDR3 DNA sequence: TGCAGTGCTCAGGGACGGACGAATGAAAAACTGTTTTTT.

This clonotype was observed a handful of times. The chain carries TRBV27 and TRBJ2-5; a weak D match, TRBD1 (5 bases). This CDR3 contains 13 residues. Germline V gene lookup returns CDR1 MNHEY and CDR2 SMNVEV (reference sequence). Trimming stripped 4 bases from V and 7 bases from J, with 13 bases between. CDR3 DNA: TGTGCCAGCAGTTGGGGCAGCTCGGGGACCCAGTACTTC. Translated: CASSWGSSGTQYF.

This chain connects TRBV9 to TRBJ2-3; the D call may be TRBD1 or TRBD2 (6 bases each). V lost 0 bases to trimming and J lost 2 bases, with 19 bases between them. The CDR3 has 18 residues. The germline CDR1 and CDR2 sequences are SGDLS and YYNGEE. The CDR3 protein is CASSVGSLLRGPTDTQYF. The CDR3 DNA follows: TGTGCCAGCAGCGTAGGATCCCTACTTCGGGGGCCCACAGATACGCAGTATTTT.

CDR3 sequence (DNA): TGTGCCAGCCTAGGGCTCTCCCACTACGAGCAGTACTTC. This codes for CASLGLSHYEQYF. The rearrangement links TRBV2 to TRBJ2-7; D is unresolved. Germline V gene sequence: CDR1 SNHLY, CDR2 FYNNEI. The length of the CDR3 is 13 residues. The ends were cut back, 8 bases at V and 3 bases at J, with 14 bases in the middle.

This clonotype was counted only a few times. CDR3 nucleotide sequence: TGTGCCAGCGCCGCGACAGGGAACACTGAAGCTTTCTTT. It codes for CASAATGNTEAFF. The genes are TRBV6-4 and TRBJ1-1; weak D call: TRBD1 (6 bases). This CDR3 has 13 residues. V gave up 8 bases and J gave up 1 base, with 11 bases separating them. Germline V gene data show CDR1 as MRHNA and CDR2 as SNTAGT.

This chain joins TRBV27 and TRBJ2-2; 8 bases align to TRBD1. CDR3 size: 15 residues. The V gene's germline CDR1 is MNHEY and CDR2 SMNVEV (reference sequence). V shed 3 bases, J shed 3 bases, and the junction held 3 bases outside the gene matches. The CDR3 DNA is TGTGCCAGCAGTTTTTACAGGGGGGACACCGGGGAGCTGTTTTTT. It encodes CASSFYRGDTGELFF.

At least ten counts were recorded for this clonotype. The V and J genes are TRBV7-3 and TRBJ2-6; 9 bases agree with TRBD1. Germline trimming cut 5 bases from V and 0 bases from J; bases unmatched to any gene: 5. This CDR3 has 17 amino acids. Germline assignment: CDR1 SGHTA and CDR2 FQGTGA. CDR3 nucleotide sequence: TGTGCCAGCAGCGGACAGGGGCATAACTCTGGGGCCAACGTCCTGACTTTC. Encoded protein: CASSGQGHNSGANVLTF.

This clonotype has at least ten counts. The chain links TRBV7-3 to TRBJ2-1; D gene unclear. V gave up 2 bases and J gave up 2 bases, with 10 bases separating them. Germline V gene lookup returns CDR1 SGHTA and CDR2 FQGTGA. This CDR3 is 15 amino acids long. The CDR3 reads CASSLGVLPYNEQFF. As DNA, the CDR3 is TGTGCCAGCAGCTTAGGGGTGTTGCCCTACAATGAGCAGTTCTTC.